This T cell receptor beta chain emerged from a study of OX40 agonist ivuxolimab in advanced cancers. Looking at the study overall: Recorded diagnoses for dose-escalation patients were hepatocellular carcinoma, melanoma, renal cell or head and neck cancer.

The CDR3 spans 15 residues. CDR1 and CDR2 from the germline V gene are LNHDA and SQIVND (reference sequence). Trimming shortened V by 2 bases and J by 1 base, and 9 bases separated the two germline ends. Libraries were prepared by immunoSEQ multiplex PCR; TCRdb keeps only in-frame clonotypes and omits some of them. The sample lists some 87,000 clones, approximately 95% occurring once. V gene TRBV19 combines with J gene TRBJ1-5; a weak D match, TRBD1 (5 bases). Sequenced here: CD4+ or CD8+ T cells sorted from blood, sampled in a trial of the OX40 agonist ivuxolimab. The receptor was isolated from an adult with an advanced solid tumor such as melanoma, head and neck, liver or kidney cancer. CDR3 nucleotides: TGTGCCAGTAGTATATTGTCAGGGAGCAATCAGCCCCAGCATTTT. Its translation is CASSILSGSNQPQHF.